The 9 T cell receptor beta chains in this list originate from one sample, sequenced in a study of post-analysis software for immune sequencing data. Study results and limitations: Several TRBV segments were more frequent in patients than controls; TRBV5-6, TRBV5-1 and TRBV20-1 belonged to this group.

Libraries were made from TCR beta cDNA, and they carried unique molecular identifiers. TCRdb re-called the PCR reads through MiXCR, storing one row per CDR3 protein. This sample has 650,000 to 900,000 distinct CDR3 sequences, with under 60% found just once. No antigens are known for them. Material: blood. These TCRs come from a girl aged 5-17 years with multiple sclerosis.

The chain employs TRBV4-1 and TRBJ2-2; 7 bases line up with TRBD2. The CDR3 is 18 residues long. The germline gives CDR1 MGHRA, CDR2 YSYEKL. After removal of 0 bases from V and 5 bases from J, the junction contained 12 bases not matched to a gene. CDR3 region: CASSQELGAAGLTGELFF. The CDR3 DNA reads TGCGCCAGCAGCCAAGAATTGGGCGCAGCGGGACTAACCGGGGAGCTGTTTTTT.

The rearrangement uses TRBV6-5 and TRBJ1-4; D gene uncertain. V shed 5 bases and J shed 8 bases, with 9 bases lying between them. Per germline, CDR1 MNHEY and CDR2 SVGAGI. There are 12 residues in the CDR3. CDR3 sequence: CASSHTAEKLFF. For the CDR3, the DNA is TGTGCCAGCAGTCATACGGCCGAAAAACTGTTTTTT.

For the CDR3, the DNA is TGTGCCAGCAGTACAGGGGCGTGGACTGAAGCTTTCTTT. Translated, it gives CASSTGAWTEAFF. The J gene is TRBJ1-1, the V gene TRBV6-5, with TRBD1 identical over 7 bases. The V gene's germline CDR1 is MNHEY and CDR2 SVGAGI. The CDR3 length is 13 residues. With V trimmed by 5 bases and J by 5 bases, 5 bases remained unmatched.

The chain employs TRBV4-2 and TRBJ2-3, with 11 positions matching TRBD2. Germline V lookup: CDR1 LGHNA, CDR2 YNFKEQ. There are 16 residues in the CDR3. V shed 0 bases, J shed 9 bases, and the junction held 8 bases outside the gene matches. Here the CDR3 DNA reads TGTGCCAGCAGCCAAGATGCGGCTAGCGGGAGGAGGACGCAGTATTTT. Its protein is CASSQDAASGRRTQYF.

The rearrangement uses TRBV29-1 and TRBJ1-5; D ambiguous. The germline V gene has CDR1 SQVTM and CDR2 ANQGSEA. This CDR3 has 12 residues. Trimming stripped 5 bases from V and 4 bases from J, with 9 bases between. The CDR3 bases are TGCAGCGTTCAGGACGCAAATCAGCCCCAGCATTTT. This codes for CSVQDANQPQHF.

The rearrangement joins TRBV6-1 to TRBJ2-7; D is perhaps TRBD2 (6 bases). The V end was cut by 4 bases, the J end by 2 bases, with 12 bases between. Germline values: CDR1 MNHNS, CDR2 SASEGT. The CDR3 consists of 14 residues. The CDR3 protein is CASSAGLTPYEQYF. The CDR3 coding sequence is TGTGCCAGCAGTGCGGGACTGACCCCCTACGAGCAGTACTTC.

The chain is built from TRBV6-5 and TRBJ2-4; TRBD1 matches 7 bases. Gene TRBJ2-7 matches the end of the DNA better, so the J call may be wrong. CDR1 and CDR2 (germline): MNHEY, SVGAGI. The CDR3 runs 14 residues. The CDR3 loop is CASSYTTGNYEQYF. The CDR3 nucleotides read TGTGCCAGCAGTTACACGACAGGGAACTACGAGCAGTACTTC.

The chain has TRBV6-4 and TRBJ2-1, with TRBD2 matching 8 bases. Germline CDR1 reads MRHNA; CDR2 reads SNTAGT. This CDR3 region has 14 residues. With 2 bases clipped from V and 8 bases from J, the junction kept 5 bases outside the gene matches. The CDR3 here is CASSDPVLADEQFF. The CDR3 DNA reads TGTGCCAGCAGTGACCCCGTACTAGCGGATGAGCAGTTCTTC.

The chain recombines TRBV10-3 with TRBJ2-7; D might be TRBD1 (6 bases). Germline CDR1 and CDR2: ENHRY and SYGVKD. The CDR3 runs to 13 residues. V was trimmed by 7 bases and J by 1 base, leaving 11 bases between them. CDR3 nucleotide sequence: TGTGCCATCACCCCGGGACATTCCTACGAGCAGTACTTC. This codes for CAITPGHSYEQYF.